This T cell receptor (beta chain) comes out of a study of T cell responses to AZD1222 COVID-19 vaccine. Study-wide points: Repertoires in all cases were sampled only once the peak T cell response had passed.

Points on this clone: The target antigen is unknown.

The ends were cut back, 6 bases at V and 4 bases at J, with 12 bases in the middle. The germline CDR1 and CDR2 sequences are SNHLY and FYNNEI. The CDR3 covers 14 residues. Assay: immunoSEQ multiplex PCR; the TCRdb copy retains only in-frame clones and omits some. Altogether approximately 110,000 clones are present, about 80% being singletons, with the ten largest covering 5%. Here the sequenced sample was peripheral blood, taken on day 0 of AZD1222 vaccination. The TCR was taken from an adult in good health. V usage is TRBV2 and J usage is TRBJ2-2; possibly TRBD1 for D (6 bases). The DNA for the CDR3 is TGTGCCAGCAGCGAGAAAGGGGGCACCGGGGAGCTGTTTTTT. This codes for CASSEKGGTGELFF.